These 11 T cell receptor beta chains were sequenced from one sample in a study of multiple sclerosis patients with progressive multifocal leukoencephalopathy. The protocol was immunoSEQ multiplex PCR, while the TCRdb copy is restricted to in-frame clones and leaves out a portion. The sample has 25,000 to 35,000 clones, about nine tenths seen once. Regarding time point: before natalizumab initiation. The sequenced sample consisted of PBMCs. These receptors were collected from a human donor with multiple sclerosis.

This clone was seen only once. The V call is TRBV2, the J call TRBJ2-2; D unclear. V was clipped by 3 bases and J by 0 bases, with 5 bases between them. This CDR3 spans 14 amino acids. CDR1 is SNHLY and CDR2 is FYNNEI in the germline V gene. CDR3: CASSDSPNTGELFF. For the CDR3, the DNA is TGTGCCAGCAGTGACAGTCCGAACACCGGGGAGCTGTTTTTT.

The chain combines TRBV25-1 with TRBJ2-1, with 13 bases identical to TRBD2. Germline V gene lookup returns CDR1 MGHDK and CDR2 SYGVNS. Trimming took 7 bases from V and 3 from J; bases not matched to a gene: 6. This CDR3 comprises 16 residues. The CDR3 DNA follows: TGTGCCAGCAAGAGGACTAGCGGGGGTGGCTACAATGAGCAGTTCTTC. This gives the protein CASKRTSGGGYNEQFF.

This sequence joins TRBV28 and TRBJ1-3; 7 bases agree with TRBD1. V was clipped by 3 bases and J by 2 bases; unmatched bases: 1. The germline V gene has CDR1 MDHEN and CDR2 SYDVKM. The CDR3 sequence is 14 residues long. This CDR3 reads CASSFGTAGNTIYF. For the CDR3, the DNA is TGTGCCAGCAGTTTCGGGACAGCTGGAAACACCATATATTTT.

The chain recombines TRBV4-1 with TRBJ2-5; D gene unclear. The end of the DNA aligns better with TRBJ2-7, so the J call may be wrong. The CDR3 spans 16 residues. Germline CDR1 and CDR2: MGHRA and YSYEKL. CDR3 DNA: TGCGCCAGCAGCCCCAACTCCAGTCGGCGTAGGAGCGAGCAGTACTTC. Protein: CASSPNSSRRRSEQYF.

The V call is TRBV12-1, the J call TRBJ2-2. TRBV12-1 is a pseudogene segment. The CDR3 has 16 residues. CDR3 protein: CASTLPGRANTGELFF. CDR3 DNA sequence: TGTGCCAGCACCCTCCCAGGGAGAGCGAACACCGGGGAGCTGTTTTTT.

The CDR3 DNA is TGTGCCAGCACCTCGGACGGCAGTCTCCAAAACAATGAGCAGTTCTTC. Translating gives CASTSDGSLQNNEQFF. The chain employs TRBV2 and TRBJ2-1; D is uncertain. Trimming took off 7 bases at V and 5 bases at J, with 21 bases between the two ends. Germline CDR1 is SNHLY and CDR2 is FYNNEI. The CDR3 loop spans 16 amino acids.

This clone was observed once. The rearrangement uses TRBV18 and TRBJ1-3; D call uncertain. From germline, CDR1 is KGHSH and CDR2 LQKENI. The CDR3 consists of 14 residues. The V gene lost 9 bases and the J gene lost 2 bases, with 14 bases spanning the gap. CDR3 sequence: CASFSGSAGNTIYF. In DNA form, the CDR3 reads TGTGCCAGTTTCAGCGGGTCTGCTGGAAACACCATATATTTT. The full variable domain, rest sourced from reference TRBV18 and TRBJ1-3, is NAGVMQNPRHLVRRRGQEARLRCSPMKGHSHVYWYRQLPEEGLKFMVYLQKENIIDESGMPKERFSAEFPKEGPSILRIQQVVRGDSAAYFCASFSGSAGNTIYFGEGSWLTVV.

This chain joins TRBV19 and TRBJ1-1; no firm D call. This CDR3 contains 13 residues. CDR1 is LNHDA and CDR2 is SQIVND in the germline V gene (reference sequence). The V gene lost 8 bases and the J gene lost 0 bases, with 10 bases spanning the gap. Written as DNA, the CDR3 is TGTGCCAGTCTCCAGTCCTTGAACACTGAAGCTTTCTTT. Amino acid sequence: CASLQSLNTEAFF.

This sequence joins TRBV7-3 and TRBJ2-6; the match to TRBD1 covers 12 bases. The CDR3 runs to 21 residues. Germline lookup yields CDR1 SGHTA and CDR2 FQGTGA. The V segment lost 6 bases and the J segment 2 bases; nucleotides outside the gene matches: 17. CDR3 sequence (DNA): TGTGCCAGCAGTAGGGACCCGGGACAGGGGGCGTTGAGTACTGGGGCCAACGTCCTGACTTTC. As protein: CASSRDPGQGALSTGANVLTF.

The chain carries TRBV6-6 and TRBJ2-5; TRBD1 might be the D (5 bases). The J call could be wrong; TRBJ2-7 is a better fit for the DNA end. Per the germline V gene, CDR1 is MNHNY and CDR2 is SVGAGI (reference sequence). There are 11 residues in the CDR3. The CDR3 sequence is CASSDSPEQYF. The CDR3 DNA follows: TGTGCCAGCAGTGACAGTCCCGAGCAGTACTTC.

Notes on this clone: The junction departs from germline at one end; a sequencing error may be responsible. V usage is TRBV20-1 and J usage is TRBJ2-2; possibly TRBD2 for D (5 bases). This CDR3 contains 11 residues. The germline V gene has CDR1 DFQATT and CDR2 SNEGSKA (reference sequence). The CDR3 reads CSARLHRGAVF. The DNA for the CDR3 is TGCAGTGCTAGACTACACCGGGGAGCTGTTTTT.